The following is a T cell receptor beta chain sequence with its context. The junction differs from germline at one of its ends, possibly a read error. The CDR3 has 13 residues. A second PCR, run for roughly 7 to 12 cycles, used a sample-barcoded 5' primer plus a J-beta primer mix. One entry per CDR3 protein, called by TCRdb with MiXCR from the 5' RACE reads. The table shows some 1,000,000 distinct CDR3 sequences, with about 25% occurring only once. The data were taken from a study of blood T cells in healthy people across ages. This same sample was also part of a study on T cells of mothers and their children. That work adds: A few mothers and their six children, all healthy Caucasians, donated. Some 3 million TCR beta reads per child versus over 9.5 million per mother. Detection yielded no persistent microchimeric T cell clones.

The specimen was blood. This clonotype was sampled from a girl aged 2-15 years in good health. The V call is TRBV12-3 or TRBV12-4, the J call TRBJ1-1; D call uncertain. The CDR3 DNA sequence: TGTGCCAGCAGTTCTAGCCGCTCCACTGAAGCTCTCTTT. It translates to CASSSSRSTEALF.